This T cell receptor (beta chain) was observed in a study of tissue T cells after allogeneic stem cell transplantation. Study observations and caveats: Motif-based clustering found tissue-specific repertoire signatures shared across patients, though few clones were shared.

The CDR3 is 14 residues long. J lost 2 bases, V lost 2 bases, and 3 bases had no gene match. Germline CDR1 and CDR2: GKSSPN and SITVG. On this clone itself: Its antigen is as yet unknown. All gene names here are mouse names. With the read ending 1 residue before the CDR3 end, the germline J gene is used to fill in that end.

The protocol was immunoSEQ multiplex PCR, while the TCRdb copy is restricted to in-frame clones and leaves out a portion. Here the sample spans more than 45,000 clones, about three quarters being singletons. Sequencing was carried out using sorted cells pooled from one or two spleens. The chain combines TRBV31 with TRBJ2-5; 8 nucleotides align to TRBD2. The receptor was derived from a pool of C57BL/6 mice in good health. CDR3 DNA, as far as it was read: TGTGCCTGGAGTGTGGGGGGGGCCCAAGACACCCAGTAC. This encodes CAWSVGGAQDTQY. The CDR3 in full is CAWSVGGAQDTQYF.